The entry that follows covers one T cell receptor (beta chain) sequence. Its antigen is not known. This sample was included in a study of graft-versus-host responses after intestinal transplantation. Findings and limits, study-wide: The marrow of recipients harbored GvH clones, and ileum or blood showed some of them first.

With 6 bases removed from V and 2 bases from J, the gap between germline ends came to 10 bases. Germline-derived CDR1 and CDR2 are WNHNN and SYGVQD (reference sequence). CDR3 size: 14 residues. Clones were read by immunoSEQ multiplex PCR, and TCRdb kept only the in-frame ones, dropping some. The sample includes some 97,000 clones, roughly 87% of them seen just once. This chain uses TRBV10-1 with TRBJ2-2; TRBD1 might be the D (6 bases). This clonotype was obtained from a human donor who was the organ donor for an intestinal transplant. The sequencing here drew on unstimulated CD4+ T cells sorted from spleen or lymph node cells, taken before transplant. The CDR3 DNA sequence: TGCGCCAGCAGGAGGGACACTAACACCGGGGAGCTGTTTTTT. Its protein product is CASRRDTNTGELFF.